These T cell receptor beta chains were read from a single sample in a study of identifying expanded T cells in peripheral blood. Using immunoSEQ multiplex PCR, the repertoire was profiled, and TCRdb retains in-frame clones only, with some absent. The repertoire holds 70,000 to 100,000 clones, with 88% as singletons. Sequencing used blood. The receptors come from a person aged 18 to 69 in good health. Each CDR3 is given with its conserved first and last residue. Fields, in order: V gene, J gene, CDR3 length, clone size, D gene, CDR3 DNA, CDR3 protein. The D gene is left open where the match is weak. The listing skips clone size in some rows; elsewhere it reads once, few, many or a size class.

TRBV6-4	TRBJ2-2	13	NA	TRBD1	TGTGCCAGCGGGACAGGGGGCGCCGGGGAGCTGTTTTTT	CASGTGGAGELFF
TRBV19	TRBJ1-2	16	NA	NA	TGTGCCAGTAGTATGCCCTCTCCGACCCTTAACTATGGCTACACCTTC	CASSMPSPTLNYGYTF
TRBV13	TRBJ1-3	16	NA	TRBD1	TGTGCCAGCAGCCCGAGACAGGGTTCCTTATGGGACACCATATATTTT	CASSPRQGSLWDTIYF
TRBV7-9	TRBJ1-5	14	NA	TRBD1	TGTGCCAGCAGCTTGGGGACAGGCAATCAGCCCCAGCATTTT	CASSLGTGNQPQHF
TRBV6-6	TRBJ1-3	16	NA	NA	TGTGCCAGCAGTTACTCGCATTCAGGGACTGGAAACACCATATATTTT	CASSYSHSGTGNTIYF
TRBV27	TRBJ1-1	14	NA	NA	TGTGCCAGCAGTCACCGGGGGCTTGTCACTGAAGCTTTCTTT	CASSHRGLVTEAFF
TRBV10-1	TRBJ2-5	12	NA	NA	TGCGCCACCGGACGGGTCCAAGAGACCCAGTACTTC	CATGRVQETQYF
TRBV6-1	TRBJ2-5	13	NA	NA	TGTGCCAGCAGCGACGCCCGGACGGCCTCCCAGTACTTC	CASSDARTASQYF
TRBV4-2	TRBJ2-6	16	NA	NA	TGTGCCAGCAGCCAAGAGGGGGACTCTGGGGCCAACGTCCTGACTTTC	CASSQEGDSGANVLTF
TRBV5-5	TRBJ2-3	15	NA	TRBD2	TGTGCCAGCTCCCCCGGGACTACTAGCACAGATACGCAGTATTTT	CASSPGTTSTDTQYF
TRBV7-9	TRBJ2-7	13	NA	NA	TGTGCCAGCAGAACAGCCAACTCCTACGAGCAGTACTTC	CASRTANSYEQYF
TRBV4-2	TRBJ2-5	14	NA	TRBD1	TGTGCCAGCAGCATCAGACAGGGTCAAGAGACCCAGTACTTC	CASSIRQGQETQYF
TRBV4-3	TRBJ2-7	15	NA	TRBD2	TGCGCCAGCAGCCAGGGACTAGCGGGGGGCAGGGAGCAGTACTTC	CASSQGLAGGREQYF
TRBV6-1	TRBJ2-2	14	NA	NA	TGTGCCAGCAGAACCCCAGGGGACGCCGGGGAGCTGTTTTTT	CASRTPGDAGELFF
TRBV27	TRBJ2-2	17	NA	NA	TGTGCCAGCAGTTCCTCCCCTACAGGGAAGCCCACCGGGGAGCTGTTTTTT	CASSSSPTGKPTGELFF
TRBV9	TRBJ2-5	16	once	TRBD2	TGTGCCAGCAGCGTAGAGGCAGCGGGGGAGGCGGAGACCCAGTACTTC	CASSVEAAGEAETQYF